What follows are 23 T cell receptor beta chains derived from one specimen sequenced in a study of response to subunit inactivated influenza vaccine. Each CDR3 protein gets one entry after TCRdb re-called the RT-PCR reads with MiXCR. The table includes hundreds of thousands of distinct CDR3 sequences, roughly 9.8% detected once. The input for sequencing was PBMCs from blood, taken 45 days after vaccination. Receptors were obtained from a man over 45 who received an inactivated influenza vaccine.

V is TRBV20-1 and J is TRBJ2-1, with 9 bases lining up with TRBD1. The CDR3 contains 13 residues. J gave up 8 bases and V 5 bases, and 7 bases lay outside the gene matches. The germline CDR1 and CDR2 sequences are DFQATT and SNEGSKA (reference sequence). CDR3 in DNA: TGCAGTGCTGACAGGGGGACATTGGATGAGCAGTTCTTC. Protein sequence: CSADRGTLDEQFF.

This clonotype was seen only a few times. This sequence joins TRBV24-1 and TRBJ2-7, with no clear D. Trimming left V 2 bases short and J 5 bases short, with 12 bases between. The germline CDR1 and CDR2 sequences are KGHDR and SFDVKD. The CDR3 contains 14 residues. As DNA, the CDR3 is TGTGCCACCAGTGATTCGGGCAGGAACCACGAGCAGTACTTC. Amino acid sequence: CATSDSGRNHEQYF.

This clonotype was seen many times. The rearrangement links TRBV4-1 to TRBJ2-3; D gene unclear. The CDR3 covers 15 residues. Trimming took 1 base from V and 9 from J, leaving 17 bases between them. The germline V gene encodes CDR1 MGHRA and CDR2 YSYEKL. The CDR3 nucleotides are TGCGCCAGCAGCCAAGGTCCCGGACCTAGTGGGACGCAGTATTTT. It specifies CASSQGPGPSGTQYF.

This clonotype was detected a few times. This chain links TRBV12-3 or TRBV12-4 with TRBJ1-4; D remains unclear. V was pared by 4 bases and J by 12 bases, with 9 bases between. The CDR3 covers 11 residues. The CDR3 reads CASSSGLQLFF. As DNA, the CDR3 is TGTGCCAGCAGTTCAGGACTACAACTGTTTTTT.

This chain uses TRBV6-1 with TRBJ2-1; 8 nucleotides align to TRBD2. CDR3 size: 15 residues. Germline CDR1 and CDR2: MNHNS and SASEGT. The J segment lost 9 bases and the V segment lost 5 bases, leaving 12 bases of the junction unmatched. As DNA, the CDR3 is TGTGCCAGCAGTCCGAGCGGGAGTTACGCGGCTGAGCAGTTCTTC. The encoded protein is CASSPSGSYAAEQFF.

The chain is built from TRBV6-1 and TRBJ1-4; TRBD1 aligns across 9 bases. V lost 8 bases, J lost 0 bases, and 7 bases stayed unmatched. This CDR3 contains 16 residues. The V gene's germline CDR1 is MNHNS and CDR2 SASEGT. Written as DNA, the CDR3 is TGTGCCAGCTTCGGGGACAGGGCACCAACTAATGAAAAACTGTTTTTT. It encodes CASFGDRAPTNEKLFF.

The sample holds many counts of this clonotype. The chain combines TRBV6-5 with TRBJ2-7; 11 nucleotides match TRBD1. CDR1 and CDR2 from the germline V gene are MNHEY and SVGAGI. The V gene end was trimmed by 2 bases and the J gene end by 9 bases; junction bases not matched to a gene: 6. This CDR3 is built from 14 residues. CDR3 protein: CASSYPGQGGRQYF. For the CDR3, the DNA is TGTGCCAGCAGTTACCCGGGACAGGGGGGTAGGCAGTACTTC.

This chain links TRBV7-2 with TRBJ2-7, with D maybe TRBD2 (6 bases). V gave up 5 bases and J gave up 3 bases, with 11 bases separating them. This CDR3 is built from 13 residues. Germline V lookup: CDR1 SGHTA, CDR2 FQGNSA. In DNA, the CDR3 is TGTGCCAGCAGCCAGGCGGGGTACTACGAGCAGTACTTC. Translation gives CASSQAGYYEQYF.

The V and J genes are TRBV7-2 and TRBJ2-7; D ambiguous. The CDR3 consists of 13 residues. V dropped 0 bases and J dropped 6 bases, with 9 bases sitting between them. Germline lookup yields CDR1 SGHTA and CDR2 FQGNSA. The CDR3 nucleotides are TGTGCCAGCAGCTTAGCTAAAACAGTCGAGCAGTACTTC. Translating gives CASSLAKTVEQYF. Drawing the rest from reference TRBV7-2 and TRBJ2-7, the complete variable domain is GAGVSQSPSNKVTEKGKDVELRCDPISGHTALYWYRQSLGQGLEFLIYFQGNSAPDKSGLPSDRFSAERTGGSVSTLTIQRTQQEDSAVYLCASSLAKTVEQYFGPGTRLTVT.

This clonotype was detected ten times or more. The J gene is TRBJ2-7, the V gene TRBV5-1, with 10 nucleotides matching TRBD1. The CDR3 has 15 residues. The V segment lost 3 bases and the J segment 2 bases; nucleotides outside the gene matches: 5. The germline V gene encodes CDR1 SGHRS and CDR2 YFSETQ. The CDR3 coding sequence is TGCGCCAGCAGCTATGGGACAGGGGTCCCCTACGAGCAGTACTTC. Protein sequence: CASSYGTGVPYEQYF.

This clonotype was counted only a few times. CDR3 region: CATPRDNSYEQYF. For the CDR3, the DNA is TGTGCCACCCCTAGGGACAATTCCTACGAGCAGTACTTC. The chain carries TRBV7-8 and TRBJ2-7; D possibly corresponds to TRBD1 (6 bases). Deletions cut 10 bases from V and 1 base from J, with 14 bases between. Germline lookup yields CDR1 SGHVS and CDR2 FQNEAQ. The CDR3 runs to 13 residues.

The V and J genes are TRBV20-1 and TRBJ2-3, with 8 bases aligning to TRBD2. Unmatched junction bases numbered 9, after V lost 4 bases and J lost 0 bases. Germline CDR1 is DFQATT and CDR2 is SNEGSKA (reference sequence). The CDR3 has 16 residues. The CDR3 here is CSATNPIAGSTDTQYF. CDR3 coding DNA: TGCAGTGCTACAAATCCTATAGCGGGGAGCACAGATACGCAGTATTTT.

The chain couples TRBV7-9 to TRBJ2-3, with 7 positions matching TRBD1. The CDR3 is 15 residues long. Germline V gives CDR1 SEHNR, CDR2 FQNEAQ (reference sequence). The trim removed 2 bases at V and 4 bases at J, leaving 6 bases unmatched. CDR3 region: CASSLFGTEADTQYF. In DNA form, the CDR3 reads TGTGCCAGCAGCTTATTCGGGACAGAGGCAGATACGCAGTATTTT.

This clonotype came up a few times. The gene calls are TRBV6-5 and TRBJ1-1; 8 bases match TRBD1. This CDR3 is built from 15 residues. J lost 3 bases, V lost 0 bases, and 3 bases had no gene match. Germline lookup yields CDR1 MNHEY and CDR2 SVGAGI. The CDR3 region has the DNA TGTGCCAGCAGTTACTCACAGGGGGGATACACTGAAGCTTTCTTT. Translation gives CASSYSQGGYTEAFF.

This clonotype was seen ten or more times. The chain is built from TRBV4-3 and TRBJ2-2, with TRBD2 matching over 8 bases. V lost 0 bases, J lost 2 bases, and 5 bases stayed unmatched. Per the germline V gene, CDR1 is LGHNA and CDR2 is YSLEER. The CDR3 spans 17 residues. CDR3: CASSQEQRERNTGELFF. Here the CDR3 DNA reads TGCGCCAGCAGCCAAGAGCAGCGGGAGCGCAACACCGGGGAGCTGTTTTTT.

The chain is built from TRBV14 and TRBJ2-1; D might be TRBD2 (5 bases). Deletions cut 2 bases from V and 7 bases from J, with 21 bases between. CDR3 length equals 17 residues. Germline-derived CDR1 and CDR2 are SGHDN and FVKESK. The DNA of the CDR3 is TGTGCCAGCAGCCAATCGTTTAGTTGGGCTAGCATTAATGAGCAGTTCTTC. Translation: CASSQSFSWASINEQFF.

The genes are TRBV5-1 and TRBJ2-3, with D possibly being TRBD2 (5 bases). CDR1 is SGHRS and CDR2 is YFSETQ in the germline V gene. The V end was cut by 4 bases, the J end by 4 bases, with 16 bases between. This CDR3 contains 15 residues. CDR3 sequence reads: CASSGIGVGADTQYF. The CDR3 nucleotides are TGCGCCAGCAGCGGGATCGGGGTCGGAGCAGATACGCAGTATTTT.

This clonotype occurred a few times. J is TRBJ2-3 and V is TRBV4-3, with 7 bases lining up with TRBD1. Trimming at V came to 0 bases and at J to 4 bases, leaving 10 bases not matched to a gene. The CDR3 consists of 17 residues. Germline CDR1 LGHNA, CDR2 YSLEER. The CDR3 region is CASSQDRGRGRADTQYF. In nucleotides, the CDR3 is TGCGCCAGCAGCCAAGATAGAGGCAGGGGGAGAGCAGATACGCAGTATTTT.

The V call is TRBV20-1, the J call TRBJ2-5; D is unclear. The CDR3 spans 13 residues. Trimming stripped 5 bases from V and 2 bases from J, with 12 bases between. Germline V gives CDR1 DFQATT, CDR2 SNEGSKA (reference sequence). CDR3 protein: CSAPRHLQETQYF. In nucleotides, the CDR3 is TGCAGTGCTCCCAGACACTTACAAGAGACCCAGTACTTC.

This clonotype was picked up a small number of times. The rearrangement uses TRBV5-6 and TRBJ2-5, with 11 bases aligning to TRBD2. V shed 2 bases and J 5 bases; nucleotides not matched to a gene: 17. The germline V gene has CDR1 SGHDT and CDR2 YYEEEE. The CDR3 has 19 residues. CDR3 in amino acids: CASSLLAGVLRGGRETQYF. The CDR3, as DNA: TGTGCCAGCAGCTTACTAGCGGGAGTCCTGAGAGGGGGCAGGGAGACCCAGTACTTC.

In its sample, this clonotype was seen a few times. J is TRBJ2-3 and V is TRBV18, with D unclear. In germline, CDR1 is KGHSH, CDR2 LQKENI. The ends were cut back, 2 bases at V and 3 bases at J, with 6 bases in the middle. The CDR3 extends over 13 amino acids. CDR3: CASSPGLTDTQYF. The CDR3 DNA reads as TGTGCCAGCTCACCAGGATTGACAGATACGCAGTATTTT. Filled out from reference TRBV18 and TRBJ2-3, the complete variable domain reads NAGVMQNPRHLVRRRGQEARLRCSPMKGHSHVYWYRQLPEEGLKFMVYLQKENIIDESGMPKERFSAEFPKEGPSILRIQQVVRGDSAAYFCASSPGLTDTQYFGPGTRLTVL.

The gene calls are TRBV10-3 and TRBJ2-4; maybe TRBD1 (6 bases). The CDR3 contains 17 residues. Between the trimmed V and J ends, which lost 3 bases and 0 bases, there was a span of 15 bases. Germline-derived CDR1 and CDR2 are ENHRY and SYGVKD. The DNA of the CDR3 is TGTGCCATCAGTGAATATGGGGGACAACTAGCCAAAAACATTCAGTACTTC. It specifies CAISEYGGQLAKNIQYF.

This CDR3 reads CASSPLGRGGEKLFF. CDR3 in DNA: TGTGCCAGCTCACCCCTGGGCCGAGGGGGGGAAAAACTGTTTTTT. This rearrangement joins TRBV18 to TRBJ1-4; tentative D call: TRBD1 (6 bases). The ends were cut back, 3 bases at V and 8 bases at J, with 16 bases in the middle. The germline gives CDR1 KGHSH, CDR2 LQKENI. This CDR3 region has 15 residues. The whole variable domain, filled in from reference TRBV18 and TRBJ1-4, reads NAGVMQNPRHLVRRRGQEARLRCSPMKGHSHVYWYRQLPEEGLKFMVYLQKENIIDESGMPKERFSAEFPKEGPSILRIQQVVRGDSAAYFCASSPLGRGGEKLFFGSGTQLSVL.